The rows below give T cell receptor beta chains drawn from one sample of a study of T cell repertoires in cytomegalovirus infection. TCRdb redid the calling of the reads with MiXCR, one entry per CDR3 protein. Among about 490,000 distinct CDR3 sequences listed, 15% to 20% were seen once. Material for sequencing was CD8+ T cells from PBMCs. The receptors stem from a human donor in good health (CMV status not recorded). Some clones in this sample may be carry-over from other donors' samples. Both conserved end residues are trimmed from each CDR3. D genes are given only for firm matches.

TRBV6-5	NA	ASSGRGGLRTEAF
TRBV5-6	TRBD1	ASGPGGYAYEQD
TRBV9	TRBD1	ASSGQGAGAF
TRBV27	NA	ASSYRLIGMNTEAF
TRBV7-9	TRBD2	ASSTSLAGEDTQY
TRBV6-1	NA	ASTTGDTGELF
TRBV6-5	NA	ASSYSRVTDTDTQY
TRBV20-1	TRBD2	SARPLAGTEQY
TRBV27	NA	ASSLSGSSYEQY
TRBV11-1	NA	ASSPTIRSYNEQF
TRBV12-3/TRBV12-4	TRBD1	ASSLSGQGMNTEAF
TRBV6-5	NA	ASSYGGVQPQH
TRBV3-1	NA	ASSLNPTGGQY
TRBV3-1	NA	ASSQGGPGYGYT
TRBV7-9	NA	ASSLSSVETQY
TRBV24-1	TRBD1	ATSGRDRDRENYGYT
TRBV7-2	TRBD2	ASSLERGTPTDTQY
TRBV7-8	NA	ASSLVTMGDRLSNQPQH
TRBV9	NA	ASSALITDTQY
TRBV7-9	NA	ASSFTGPTDTQY
TRBV4-1	NA	ASSQEGRQTDTQY
TRBV7-6	NA	ASNLTQNEQF
TRBV24-1	TRBD1	ATSDSRGSEQF
TRBV27	TRBD2	ASIDGGGTSGYNEQF
TRBV19	TRBD1	ASSILTTGNYGYT
TRBV24-1	NA	ATSGGLGSYEQY
TRBV19	NA	ASTKWGNEQF
TRBV4-2	TRBD1	ASSLRTGRYTGELF
TRBV2	NA	ASKDPQSDNEQF
TRBV6-2/TRBV6-3	NA	ASSYSRDTASPYEQY
TRBV19	TRBD1	ASSIGGTGSEAF
TRBV19	NA	ASSIVAGNQPQH
TRBV19	NA	ASSMVGVYSNQPQH
TRBV27	TRBD1	ASSWGGQATAF
TRBV20-1	NA	SAKIRAYEQY
TRBV28	NA	ASSPLTNVNEQF
TRBV12-3/TRBV12-4	TRBD2	ASSPSGVLPYEQY
TRBV25-1	NA	ASSEYEGAYNEQF
TRBV5-5	NA	ASRLTDMNTGELF
TRBV11-2	NA	ASSFASNVQY
TRBV7-6	NA	ASSYLDHPGAF
TRBV4-2	NA	ASSPMGWEVEETQY
TRBV7-9	NA	ASSPPTTSTDTQY
TRBV27	TRBD2	ASSLGGRAVTQY
TRBV7-9	NA	ASSPSQDTQY
TRBV6-2/TRBV6-3	NA	ASSPYRDQNYNSPLH
TRBV7-8	NA	ASSLAATATYGYT
TRBV7-9	NA	ASSSRDKFYEQY
TRBV4-1	NA	ASSQEWQMNTEAF
TRBV2	TRBD2	ASTGGRSPYEQY